The 7 T cell receptor beta chains presented below share a single source sample, sequenced in a study of blood T cell repertoires in COVID-19. The assay was immunoSEQ multiplex PCR, and TCRdb's table has in-frame clones only and misses some. The sample lists about 230,000 clones, around 80% occurring once. The sequenced sample consisted of peripheral blood. The receptors were gathered from a middle-aged man with active or convalescent COVID-19.

The table lists this clone with a count of one. The genes are TRBV24-1 and TRBJ1-1, with 7 bases matching TRBD1. The CDR3 length is 12 residues. Germline CDR1 reads KGHDR; CDR2 reads SFDVKD. Trimming removed 12 bases from V and 3 bases from J; junction bases left unmatched: 6. The CDR3 DNA is TGTGCCTCCTCTGACAGGGACACTGAAGCTTTCTTT. Its protein product is CASSDRDTEAFF.

The V and J genes are TRBV19 and TRBJ1-5; weak D call: TRBD1 (5 bases). Germline loops: CDR1 LNHDA, CDR2 SQIVND (reference sequence). The CDR3 runs to 13 residues. V gave up 5 bases and J gave up 4 bases, with 9 bases separating them. The CDR3 sequence: CASSDQGNQPQHF. CDR3 sequence (DNA): TGTGCCAGTAGTGACCAGGGAAATCAGCCCCAGCATTTT.

The chain carries TRBV30 and TRBJ1-1, with TRBD1 matching 7 bases. Germline CDR1 reads GTSNPN; CDR2 reads SVGIG (reference sequence). Trimming cost V 2 bases and J 6 bases; bases outside gene matches: 6. This CDR3 has 13 amino acids. DNA for the CDR3: TGTGCCTGGAGTACAGGGGTTTTCGCTGAAGCTTTCTTT. Protein product: CAWSTGVFAEAFF. The full variable domain, with the rest looked up from reference TRBV30 and TRBJ1-1, is SQTIHQWPATLVQPVGSPLSLECTVEGTSNPNLYWYRQAAGRGLQLLFYSVGIGQISSEVPQNLSASRPQDRQFILSSKKLLLSDSGFYLCAWSTGVFAEAFFGQGTRLTVV.

The rearrangement links TRBV18 to TRBJ2-3; TRBD1 aligns across 10 bases. The germline V gene encodes CDR1 KGHSH and CDR2 LQKENI. With 3 bases clipped from V and 1 base from J, the junction kept 7 bases outside the gene matches. The CDR3 length is 17 residues. This chain's CDR3 is CASSPPTGTGGTDTQYF. The CDR3 region has the DNA TGTGCCAGCTCACCCCCGACCGGGACAGGGGGCACAGATACGCAGTATTTT. Looking up the rest from reference TRBV18 and TRBJ2-3 gives the full variable domain: NAGVMQNPRHLVRRRGQEARLRCSPMKGHSHVYWYRQLPEEGLKFMVYLQKENIIDESGMPKERFSAEFPKEGPSILRIQQVVRGDSAAYFCASSPPTGTGGTDTQYFGPGTRLTVL.

The gene calls are TRBV5-1 and TRBJ2-4; 7 nucleotides line up with TRBD1. The CDR3 loop spans 13 amino acids. Per the germline V gene, CDR1 is SGHRS and CDR2 is YFSETQ. Losses at the gene ends were 3 bases for V and 5 bases for J; bases not matched to a gene: 2. The CDR3 nucleotides read TGCGCCAGCAGCTGGGACAGTCAAAACATTCAGTACTTC. Protein: CASSWDSQNIQYF.

A few counts support this clone. V and J are TRBV6-5 and TRBJ1-4; D gene ambiguous. CDR3 length equals 13 residues. The germline gives CDR1 MNHEY, CDR2 SVGAGI. Deletions cut 5 bases from V and 8 bases from J, with 12 bases between. The DNA for the CDR3 is TGTGCCAGCAGTCTGACGGGAAGAGAAAAACTGTTTTTT. Its translation is CASSLTGREKLFF.

The chain is built from TRBV6-1 and TRBJ2-1; TRBD2 is a possible D gene (6 bases). The V end lost 3 bases, the J end lost 1 base, and 10 bases lay between the germline ends. This CDR3 comprises 15 residues. Germline V gives CDR1 MNHNS, CDR2 SASEGT. The CDR3 nucleotides are TGTGCCAGCAGTGATGGGACTGCATCCTACAATGAGCAGTTCTTC. Residues: CASSDGTASYNEQFF.